Listed below are T cell receptor beta chains from one sample, sequenced in a study of spatial heterogeneity in lung cancer. TCRdb re-analysed the 5' RACE reads in MiXCR, keeping a single row per CDR3 protein. Of roughly 91,000 distinct CDR3 sequences in the sample, more than 15% were seen once. Sequenced here: PBMCs, sampled at surgery. These TCRs come from a male donor with early-stage non-small cell lung cancer. The CDR3 runs from the conserved cysteine through the conserved F or W. The order of the fields is D gene, J gene, clone size, V gene, CDR3 protein, CDR3 DNA. D genes are given only for firm matches. Not all rows give a size; the values are once, few, many and, for expanded clones, a class.

D: -; J: TRBJ2-7; size: few; V: TRBV7-2; CDR3: CASSARPGHEQYF; DNA: TGTGCCAGCAGCGCTCGTCCCGGGCACGAGCAGTACTTC
D: -; J: TRBJ2-7; size: -; V: TRBV20-1; CDR3: CSAPRGGYEQYF; DNA: TGCAGTGCCCCCAGGGGCGGCTACGAGCAGTACTTC
D: -; J: TRBJ2-2; size: few; V: TRBV28; CDR3: CASGPDLEGTGELFF; DNA: TGTGCCAGCGGACCAGACCTAGAAGGCACCGGGGAGCTGTTTTTT
D: TRBD1; J: TRBJ2-7; size: many; V: TRBV28; CDR3: CASRPGTGGPYEQYF; DNA: TGTGCCAGCAGACCCGGGACAGGGGGCCCCTACGAGCAGTACTTC
D: TRBD1; J: TRBJ1-2; size: -; V: TRBV12-3/TRBV12-4; CDR3: CASSLLLQGSPYGGYTF; DNA: TGTGCCAGCAGTTTATTACTACAGGGGTCCCCTTATGGTGGCTACACCTTC
D: TRBD2; J: TRBJ2-1; size: -; V: TRBV29-1; CDR3: CSVEARGGPYNEQFF; DNA: TGCAGCGTTGAAGCCCGGGGGGGGCCCTACAATGAGCAGTTCTTC
D: -; J: TRBJ2-5; size: many; V: TRBV12-3/TRBV12-4; CDR3: CASSLDRHQETQYF; DNA: TGTGCCAGCAGTTTGGATCGGCATCAAGAGACCCAGTACTTC
D: -; J: TRBJ1-1; size: many; V: TRBV6-5; CDR3: CASSYGAGAGGAFF; DNA: TGTGCCAGCAGTTACGGGGCCGGGGCCGGAGGAGCTTTCTTT
D: TRBD1; J: TRBJ1-5; size: -; V: TRBV6-5; CDR3: CASSPGQTNQPQHF; DNA: TGTGCCAGCAGTCCGGGACAGACAAATCAGCCCCAGCATTTT
D: -; J: TRBJ1-1; size: once; V: TRBV6-6; CDR3: CASSGHRGPTEAFF; DNA: TGTGCCAGCAGTGGCCATCGGGGGCCCACTGAAGCTTTCTTT
D: TRBD2; J: TRBJ2-7; size: many; V: TRBV28; CDR3: CASSLLGRAWYF; DNA: TGTGCCAGCAGTTTACTGGGGAGGGCATGGTACTTC
D: TRBD2; J: TRBJ2-5; size: few; V: TRBV7-8; CDR3: CASSLVSGGPQETQYF; DNA: TGTGCCAGCAGCTTAGTTTCGGGGGGGCCTCAAGAGACCCAGTACTTC
D: -; J: TRBJ2-7; size: -; V: TRBV6-6; CDR3: CASSSRDRRSYEQYF; DNA: TGTGCCAGCAGTTCCCGAGACAGACGCTCCTACGAGCAGTACTTC
D: -; J: TRBJ2-6; size: -; V: TRBV5-1; CDR3: CASSPDKTGANVLTF; DNA: TGCGCCAGCAGCCCGGACAAAACTGGGGCCAACGTCCTGACTTTC
D: TRBD2; J: TRBJ2-1; size: -; V: TRBV6-6; CDR3: CASSLGTSAYNEQFF; DNA: TGTGCCAGCAGTCTCGGGACTAGCGCCTACAATGAGCAGTTCTTC
D: -; J: TRBJ2-5; size: few; V: TRBV6-5; CDR3: CASSFGSEAPYF; DNA: TGTGCCAGCAGTTTCGGGTCCGAAGCCCCGTACTTC
D: -; J: TRBJ1-2; size: many; V: TRBV7-2; CDR3: CASSPGAPGYTF; DNA: TGTGCCAGCAGCCCGGGGGCTCCGGGCTACACCTTC
D: -; J: TRBJ2-6; size: few; V: TRBV6-2/TRBV6-3; CDR3: CASSQTGANVLTF; DNA: TGTGCCAGCAGCCAAACTGGGGCCAACGTCCTGACTTTC
D: -; J: TRBJ1-1; size: many; V: TRBV29-1; CDR3: CSVAPANTEAFF; DNA: TGCAGCGTCGCACCCGCGAACACTGAAGCTTTCTTT
D: -; J: TRBJ2-3; size: -; V: TRBV24-1; CDR3: CATSDQEGYPDTQYF; DNA: TGTGCCACCAGTGACCAGGAAGGGTATCCAGATACGCAGTATTTT
D: TRBD1; J: TRBJ1-1; size: -; V: TRBV2; CDR3: CASTRGQGGTEAFF; DNA: TGTGCCAGCACTAGGGGACAGGGAGGCACTGAAGCTTTCTTT
D: -; J: TRBJ2-5; size: many; V: TRBV2; CDR3: CASRAEGGSETQYF; DNA: TGTGCCAGCAGGGCGGAGGGTGGGTCAGAGACCCAGTACTTC
D: -; J: TRBJ1-2; size: -; V: TRBV6-6; CDR3: CASRDRERYGYTF; DNA: TGTGCCAGCAGGGACCGGGAACGCTATGGCTACACCTTC
D: -; J: TRBJ1-4; size: few; V: TRBV7-7; CDR3: CAPDVEKLFF; DNA: TGTGCTCCCGACGTCGAAAAACTGTTTTTT
D: TRBD1; J: TRBJ1-1; size: -; V: TRBV12-3/TRBV12-4; CDR3: CASSLAGTATEAFF; DNA: TGTGCCAGCAGTTTAGCGGGGACAGCCACTGAAGCTTTCTTT
D: -; J: TRBJ2-2; size: many; V: TRBV7-8; CDR3: CASSFMGSTGELFF; DNA: TGTGCCAGCAGCTTTATGGGAAGCACCGGGGAGCTGTTTTTT
D: -; J: TRBJ1-2; size: few; V: TRBV4-1; CDR3: CASSHGQGDLGGYTF; DNA: TGCGCCAGCAGCCATGGGCAGGGAGACCTCGGGGGCTACACCTTC
D: -; J: TRBJ1-2; size: few; V: TRBV2; CDR3: CASSETRTGYTF; DNA: TGTGCCAGCAGTGAGACCCGAACTGGCTACACCTTC
D: -; J: TRBJ2-5; size: -; V: TRBV7-6; CDR3: CASSNQETQYF; DNA: TGTGCCAGCAGTAACCAAGAGACCCAGTACTTC
D: TRBD1; J: TRBJ2-4; size: few; V: TRBV3-1; CDR3: CASSPGTGGPYF; DNA: TGTGCCAGCAGCCCCGGGACAGGGGGTCCCTACTTC
D: TRBD1; J: TRBJ2-5; size: -; V: TRBV29-1; CDR3: CSAGQGKETQYF; DNA: TGCAGCGCTGGACAGGGGAAAGAGACCCAGTACTTC
D: TRBD2; J: TRBJ2-7; size: few; V: TRBV29-1; CDR3: CSVGSGGSSYEQYF; DNA: TGCAGCGTGGGGAGCGGGGGGAGCTCCTACGAGCAGTACTTC
D: TRBD2; J: TRBJ2-1; size: few; V: TRBV30; CDR3: CAWSNERGSYNEQFF; DNA: TGTGCCTGGAGTAACGAGCGGGGGAGCTACAATGAGCAGTTCTTC
D: -; J: TRBJ1-3; size: -; V: TRBV3-1; CDR3: CASSQGGNTIYF; DNA: TGTGCCAGCAGCCAAGGGGGAAACACCATATATTTT
D: -; J: TRBJ2-2; size: few; V: TRBV19; CDR3: CASSGQGRTGELFF; DNA: TGTGCCAGTAGTGGGCAGGGGAGGACCGGGGAGCTGTTTTTT
D: TRBD2; J: TRBJ2-1; size: -; V: TRBV28; CDR3: CASRLLAAGVGFF; DNA: TGTGCCAGCAGATTGCTGGCAGCGGGAGTCGGGTTCTTC
D: TRBD2; J: TRBJ2-1; size: -; V: TRBV11-1; CDR3: CVSSSRLAGGLGNEQFF; DNA: TGTGTCAGCAGCTCCCGACTAGCGGGAGGACTAGGCAATGAGCAGTTCTTC
D: -; J: TRBJ2-7; size: -; V: TRBV7-2; CDR3: CVSSPQGGSFQSPYEQYF; DNA: TGTGTCAGCAGCCCACAGGGCGGGAGCTTCCAAAGCCCCTACGAGCAGTACTTC
D: TRBD1; J: TRBJ2-1; size: few; V: TRBV28; CDR3: CASSPQGTGYNEQFF; DNA: TGTGCCAGCAGTCCACAGGGGACGGGATACAATGAGCAGTTCTTC
D: -; J: TRBJ2-2; size: few; V: TRBV7-8; CDR3: CASSLDRPNTGELFF; DNA: TGTGCCAGCAGCTTAGACAGGCCTAACACCGGGGAGCTGTTTTTT
D: TRBD1; J: TRBJ2-2; size: medium-sized; V: TRBV28; CDR3: CASSFTSDRGLTGELFF; DNA: TGTGCCAGCAGCTTTACCTCCGACAGGGGACTCACCGGGGAGCTGTTTTTT
D: TRBD1; J: TRBJ1-2; size: few; V: TRBV19; CDR3: CASSIGQVYTF; DNA: TGTGCCAGTAGTATCGGACAGGTTTACACCTTC
D: -; J: TRBJ2-7; size: -; V: TRBV20-1; CDR3: CSSGGPYEQYF; DNA: TGCAGCTCAGGAGGGCCCTACGAGCAGTACTTC
D: TRBD2; J: TRBJ2-2; size: many; V: TRBV9; CDR3: CASSVASGSFTGELFF; DNA: TGTGCCAGCAGCGTAGCTAGCGGGAGCTTCACCGGGGAGCTGTTTTTT
D: -; J: TRBJ2-3; size: -; V: TRBV7-9; CDR3: CASSWPPRDTQYF; DNA: TGTGCCAGCAGCTGGCCGCCTCGAGATACGCAGTATTTT
D: -; J: TRBJ2-3; size: -; V: TRBV9; CDR3: CASSANGGPGDTQYF; DNA: TGTGCCAGCAGCGCAAACGGGGGACCGGGGGATACGCAGTATTTT
D: -; J: TRBJ1-4; size: -; V: TRBV19; CDR3: CASSIRAGAGATNEKLFF; DNA: TGTGCCAGTAGTATCCGTGCAGGGGCGGGCGCAACTAATGAAAAACTGTTTTTT
D: -; J: TRBJ2-3; size: few; V: TRBV5-1; CDR3: CASSFGQSTDTQYF; DNA: TGCGCCAGCAGCTTTGGACAGTCTACAGATACGCAGTATTTT
D: TRBD2; J: TRBJ2-7; size: -; V: TRBV20-1; CDR3: CSARSDSSGGHGKEYF; DNA: TGCAGTGCTCGCTCCGATAGTAGCGGGGGGCACGGGAAGGAGTACTTC